Below, one T cell receptor beta chain is given with its context. The sample holds other DNA sequences that translate to the same CDR3. Clones were sequenced by immunoSEQ multiplex PCR, and TCRdb holds only the in-frame ones, with some missing. The table has 150,000 or so clones, roughly nine tenths seen once. This specimen belongs to a study of blood T cell repertoires in COVID-19. This clonotype was obtained from a woman aged 70-85 years with acute or convalescent COVID-19. The sample was peripheral blood.

The CDR3 DNA reads as TGTGCCAGCAGCAAGGACAGGGGCAATCAGCCCCAGCATTTT. Amino acids: CASSKDRGNQPQHF. V usage is TRBV2 and J usage is TRBJ1-5, with TRBD1 matching 8 bases. CDR1 SNHLY and CDR2 FYNNEI come from the germline V gene. V gave up 6 bases and J gave up 2 bases; unmatched junction bases: 3. This CDR3 has 14 amino acids.